These T cell receptor beta chains were read from a single sample in a study of patients and donors after allogeneic stem cell transplantation. One entry per CDR3 protein, called by TCRdb with MiXCR from the RT-PCR reads. The sample contains approximately 150,000 distinct CDR3 sequences, 25% to 35% of which appear only once. Sample: blood, either unsorted or a sorted T cell fraction (not recorded which). Receptors were obtained from a human donor who was either an allogeneic HSCT recipient or a stem cell or donor lymphocyte infusion donor (not recorded which). It is not recorded whose cells these are; they may come from a transplant donor. Each CDR3 is given with its conserved first and last residue. The D gene is left open where the match is weak. The size entry is marked missing in some rows and otherwise reads once, few, many or a size class.

clone size,D gene,J gene,V gene,CDR3 protein,CDR3 DNA
-,-,TRBJ2-5,TRBV7-6,CASSLGPAPGFQETQYF,TGTGCCAGCAGCTTAGGACCAGCTCCGGGATTCCAAGAGACCCAGTACTTC
-,-,TRBJ2-1,TRBV7-9,CASKRDSTFYNEQFF,TGTGCCAGCAAGCGGGACAGCACTTTCTACAATGAGCAGTTCTTC
few,-,TRBJ1-1,TRBV6-6,CASSRSRVTEAFF,TGTGCCAGCAGCCGAAGCAGGGTCACTGAAGCTTTCTTT
-,-,TRBJ2-7,TRBV5-1,CASSLTIGYEQYF,TGCGCCAGCAGCTTGACCATAGGCTACGAGCAGTACTTC
-,-,TRBJ2-5,TRBV29-1,CSVDGGRQETQYF,TGCAGCGTGGACGGGGGGCGGCAAGAGACCCAGTACTTC
-,-,TRBJ2-4,TRBV7-9,CASSRPGHQGGAKNIQYF,TGTGCCAGCAGCCGACCGGGACACCAGGGGGGTGCCAAAAACATTCAGTACTTC
-,-,TRBJ1-6,TRBV30,CAWSVSRGVSPLHF,TGTGCCTGGAGTGTATCTCGGGGAGTCTCACCCCTCCACTTT
few,TRBD2,TRBJ2-6,TRBV20-1,CSAVSSSGFRTGANVLTF,TGCAGTGCGGTCTCGAGTAGCGGGTTCCGCACTGGGGCCAACGTCCTGACTTTC
-,-,TRBJ2-1,TRBV4-1,CASSPLLALNEQFF,TGCGCCAGCAGCCCCCTACTAGCCCTCAATGAGCAGTTCTTC
many,TRBD2,TRBJ2-7,TRBV29-1,CSVVGGLAGARGYEQYF,TGCAGCGTTGTCGGTGGATTAGCGGGAGCTAGGGGGTACGAGCAGTACTTC
-,TRBD1,TRBJ1-2,TRBV11-2,CASSLIGQANYGYTF,TGTGCCAGCAGCTTAATCGGACAGGCCAACTATGGCTACACCTTC
few,TRBD2,TRBJ2-1,TRBV20-1,CSTSGYYNEQFF,TGCAGTACTAGCGGATATTACAATGAGCAGTTCTTC
once,-,TRBJ2-1,TRBV6-5,CASSYSWGLAARYNEQFF,TGTGCCAGCAGTTACTCGTGGGGTTTAGCGGCGCGCTACAATGAGCAGTTCTTC
few,-,TRBJ2-1,TRBV7-6,CASSLAGNYNEQFF,TGTGCCAGCAGCTTAGCTGGTAACTACAATGAGCAGTTCTTC
few,TRBD1,TRBJ2-5,TRBV12-3/TRBV12-4,CASSLDRGLRRGQYF,TGTGCCAGCAGTTTGGACAGGGGCCTACGCAGGGGCCAGTACTTC
-,TRBD2,TRBJ2-7,TRBV4-3,CASSLGTSSRHEQYF,TGCGCCAGCAGCCTCGGGACTAGCTCTCGCCACGAGCAGTACTTC
many,TRBD1,TRBJ1-2,TRBV27,CASSLYPGGLYGYTF,TGTGCCAGCAGTTTATACCCAGGGGGCCTGTATGGCTACACCTTC
-,TRBD2,TRBJ2-5,TRBV14,CASSQDRKREMRETQYF,TGTGCCAGCAGCCAAGACAGGAAGCGGGAGATGAGAGAGACCCAGTACTTC
-,-,TRBJ2-7,TRBV18,CASSPGPELYEQYF,TGTGCCAGCTCACCAGGACCAGAGCTATACGAGCAGTACTTC
-,-,TRBJ1-3,TRBV9,CASSVPGNTIYF,TGTGCCAGCAGCGTACCTGGAAACACCATATATTTT
-,-,TRBJ1-2,TRBV4-2,CASSPDRGGYTF,TGTGCCAGCAGCCCCGATAGGGGAGGCTACACCTTC
-,-,TRBJ2-7,TRBV5-1,CASSLSRGIGEQYF,TGCGCCAGCAGCTTGTCAAGGGGGATCGGCGAGCAGTACTTC
few,-,TRBJ1-1,TRBV7-2,CASSFAGTVNTEAFF,TGTGCCAGCAGCTTCGCCGGGACTGTGAACACTGAAGCTTTCTTT
many,-,TRBJ1-2,TRBV6-1,CASTSRYGYTF,TGTGCCAGCACCTCTCGGTATGGCTACACCTTC
-,-,TRBJ2-7,TRBV12-3/TRBV12-4,CASSLAFHSYEQYF,TGTGCCAGCAGTTTAGCGTTCCACTCCTACGAGCAGTACTTC
few,TRBD1,TRBJ2-7,TRBV10-3,CAISVLGTGSDEQYF,TGTGCCATCAGTGTCTTAGGGACAGGGTCCGACGAGCAGTACTTC
-,-,TRBJ2-1,TRBV29-1,CSVDGGSSYNEQFF,TGCAGCGTTGACGGCGGTAGCTCCTACAATGAGCAGTTCTTC
few,-,TRBJ1-2,TRBV4-3,CASSQDARAYGYTF,TGCGCCAGCAGCCAAGACGCCAGGGCCTATGGCTACACCTTC
-,-,TRBJ1-1,TRBV12-3/TRBV12-4,CASSYNIMNTEAFF,TGTGCCAGCAGTTACAACATTATGAACACTGAAGCTTTCTTT
many,-,TRBJ1-2,TRBV4-3,CASSQKHSNYGYTF,TGCGCCAGCAGCCAAAAGCACAGTAACTATGGCTACACCTTC
many,TRBD1,TRBJ1-2,TRBV6-1,CASSEVPSGQKDNF,TGTGCCAGCAGTGAAGTCCCTTCGGGACAGAAGGATAACTTC
few,-,TRBJ1-5,TRBV15,CATSRDWRQPQHF,TGTGCCACCAGCAGAGATTGGAGGCAGCCCCAGCATTTT
few,-,TRBJ1-3,TRBV20-1,CSARGVLGNTIYF,TGCAGTGCTAGAGGGGTTTTGGGAAACACCATATATTTT
many,TRBD1,TRBJ1-2,TRBV2,CASSPLWVDRDYGYTF,TGTGCCAGCAGTCCCCTGTGGGTCGACAGGGACTATGGCTACACCTTC
few,-,TRBJ1-2,TRBV29-1,CSVRYTRGGYTF,TGCAGCGTCCGCTACACCAGGGGCGGCTACACCTTC
-,-,TRBJ2-3,TRBV7-6,CASSPRTRNTDTQYF,TGTGCCAGCAGCCCGCGGACCAGAAACACAGATACGCAGTATTTT
few,-,TRBJ1-3,TRBV10-3,CAISELGTTGNTIYF,TGTGCCATCAGTGAATTGGGGACTACTGGAAACACCATATATTTT
-,-,TRBJ2-2,TRBV10-3,CANSQDFGTGELFF,TGTGCCAATTCACAGGATTTTGGGACCGGGGAGCTGTTTTTT
few,TRBD1,TRBJ2-5,TRBV13,CASSARQGSETQYF,TGTGCCAGCAGCGCGCGACAGGGTTCAGAGACCCAGTACTTC
few,TRBD2,TRBJ2-7,TRBV12-3/TRBV12-4,CASRPPGLAVYEQYF,TGTGCCAGCAGACCTCCGGGACTAGCGGTCTACGAGCAGTACTTC
few,TRBD2,TRBJ2-3,TRBV5-1,CASSLAGATDTQYF,TGCGCCAGCAGTCTAGCGGGAGCGACAGATACGCAGTATTTT
few,TRBD2,TRBJ2-3,TRBV6-2/TRBV6-3,CASSYASGSWSLGTDTQYF,TGTGCCAGCAGTTACGCTAGCGGGAGTTGGAGTCTTGGAACAGATACGCAGTATTTT
few,-,TRBJ2-7,TRBV29-1,CSAGRGTYEQYF,TGCAGCGCCGGTAGGGGTACCTACGAGCAGTACTTC
-,TRBD2,TRBJ2-1,TRBV20-1,CSAILAGQAYNEQFF,TGCAGTGCGATACTAGCGGGGCAAGCCTACAATGAGCAGTTCTTC
-,-,TRBJ1-5,TRBV12-5,CASGSTNQPQHF,TGTGCTAGTGGTTCAACCAATCAGCCCCAGCATTTT
-,-,TRBJ2-7,TRBV12-3/TRBV12-4,CASIKGGSLHEQYF,TGTGCCAGCATCAAAGGGGGAAGTCTCCACGAGCAGTACTTC
few,-,TRBJ1-2,TRBV7-2,CASSYPTGTSYGYTF,TGTGCCAGCAGCTATCCTACCGGGACAAGCTATGGCTACACCTTC
-,-,TRBJ1-3,TRBV5-6,CASSFWTLSGNTIYF,TGTGCCAGCAGCTTTTGGACCCTATCTGGAAACACCATATATTTT
-,-,TRBJ2-3,TRBV10-3,CAISEVETQYF,TGTGCCATCTCTGAGGTGGAGACGCAGTATTTT
few,TRBD1,TRBJ2-2,TRBV12-3/TRBV12-4,CASSPRGRDNTGELFF,TGTGCCAGCAGTCCCAGGGGGCGGGATAACACCGGGGAGCTGTTTTTT
few,-,TRBJ2-7,TRBV9,CASSVVGGEQYF,TGTGCCAGCAGCGTAGTAGGCGGGGAGCAGTACTTC
few,-,TRBJ1-2,TRBV4-2,CASSQGTDFDYGYTF,TGTGCCAGCAGCCAAGGGACAGATTTCGACTATGGCTACACCTTC
-,-,TRBJ2-3,TRBV27,CASGRSDTQYF,TGTGCCAGCGGTAGGTCAGATACGCAGTATTTT